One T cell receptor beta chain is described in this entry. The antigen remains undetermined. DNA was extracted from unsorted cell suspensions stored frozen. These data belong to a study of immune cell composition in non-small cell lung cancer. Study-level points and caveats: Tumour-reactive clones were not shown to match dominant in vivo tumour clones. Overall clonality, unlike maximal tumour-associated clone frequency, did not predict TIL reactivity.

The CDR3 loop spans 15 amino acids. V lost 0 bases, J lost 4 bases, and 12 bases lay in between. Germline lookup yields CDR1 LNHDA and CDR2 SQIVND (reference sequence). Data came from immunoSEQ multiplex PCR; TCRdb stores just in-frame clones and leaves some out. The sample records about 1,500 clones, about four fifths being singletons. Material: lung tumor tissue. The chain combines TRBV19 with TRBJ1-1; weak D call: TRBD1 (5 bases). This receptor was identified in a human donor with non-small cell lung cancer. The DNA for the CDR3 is TGTGCCAGTAGTATAGAGTTGGGTAGGGGCACTGAAGCTTTCTTT. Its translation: CASSIELGRGTEAFF. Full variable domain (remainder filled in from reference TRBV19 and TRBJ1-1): DGGITQSPKYLFRKEGQNVTLSCEQNLNHDAMYWYRQDPGQGLRLIYYSQIVNDFQKGDIAEGYSVSREKKESFPLTVTSAQKNPTAFYLCASSIELGRGTEAFFGQGTRLTVV.